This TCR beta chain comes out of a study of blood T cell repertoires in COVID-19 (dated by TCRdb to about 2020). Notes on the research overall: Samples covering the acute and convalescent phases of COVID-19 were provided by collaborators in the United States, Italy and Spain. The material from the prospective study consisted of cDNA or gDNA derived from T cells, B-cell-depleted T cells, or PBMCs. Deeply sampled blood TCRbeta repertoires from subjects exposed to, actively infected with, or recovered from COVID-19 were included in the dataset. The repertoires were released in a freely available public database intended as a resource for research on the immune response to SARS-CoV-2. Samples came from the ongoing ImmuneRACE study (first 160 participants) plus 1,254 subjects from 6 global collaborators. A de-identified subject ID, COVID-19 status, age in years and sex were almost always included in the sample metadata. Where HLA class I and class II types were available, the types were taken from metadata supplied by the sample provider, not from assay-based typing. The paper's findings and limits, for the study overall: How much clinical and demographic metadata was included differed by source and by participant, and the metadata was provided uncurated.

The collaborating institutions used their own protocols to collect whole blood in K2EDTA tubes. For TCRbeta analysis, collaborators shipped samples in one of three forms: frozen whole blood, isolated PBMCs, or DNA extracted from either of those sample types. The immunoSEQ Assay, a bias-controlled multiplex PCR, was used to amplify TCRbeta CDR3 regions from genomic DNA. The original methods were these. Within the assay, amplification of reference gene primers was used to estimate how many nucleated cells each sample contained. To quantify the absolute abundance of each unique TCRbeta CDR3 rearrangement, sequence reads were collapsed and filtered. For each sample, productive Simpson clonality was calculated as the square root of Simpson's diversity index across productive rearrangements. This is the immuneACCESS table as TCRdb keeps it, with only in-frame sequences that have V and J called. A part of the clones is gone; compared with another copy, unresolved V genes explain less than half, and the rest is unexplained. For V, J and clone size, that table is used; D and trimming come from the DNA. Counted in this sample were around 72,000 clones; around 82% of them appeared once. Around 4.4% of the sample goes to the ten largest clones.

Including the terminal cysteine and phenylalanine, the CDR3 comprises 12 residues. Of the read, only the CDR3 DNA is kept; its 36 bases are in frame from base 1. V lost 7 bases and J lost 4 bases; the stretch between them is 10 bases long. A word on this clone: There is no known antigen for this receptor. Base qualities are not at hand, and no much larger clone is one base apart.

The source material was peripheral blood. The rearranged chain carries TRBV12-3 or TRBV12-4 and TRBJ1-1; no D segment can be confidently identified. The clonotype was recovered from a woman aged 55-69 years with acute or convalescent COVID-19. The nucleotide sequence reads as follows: TGTGCCAGCACCCCGGGTAGCACTGAAGCTTTCTTT. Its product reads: CASTPGSTEAFF.